A selection of T cell receptor beta chains follows, all from one sample in a study of tumor-infiltrating lymphocytes in primary liver carcinoma. TCRdb passed the multiplex PCR reads through MiXCR, listing each CDR3 protein once. The sample includes about 43,000 distinct CDR3 sequences, about three quarters of them seen just once. Source material: liver tumor tissue from sampling region 2. These receptors originate from a man in his forties with primary liver carcinoma and hepatitis B virus infection. CDR3s include the opening cysteine and the closing phenylalanine or tryptophan. The D gene is left open where the match is weak. Clone sizes are given selectively: once, few, many, or a class where the clone is expanded.

clone size	D gene	V gene	J gene	CDR3 DNA	CDR3 protein
.	.	TRBV15	TRBJ2-1	TGTGCCACCAGGACCCGGGAGTCCCACCTATACAATGAGCGGTTCTTC	CATRTRESHLYNERFF
.	TRBD2	TRBV19	TRBJ2-2	TGTGCCAGTAGTCCGACTAGCGCCCAAGGGTTGGGGGAGCTGTTTTTT	CASSPTSAQGLGELFF
.	.	TRBV6-1	TRBJ1-3	TGTGTCAGCTCATCCCTGACAGGAGTTGGAAACACCATATATTTT	CVSSSLTGVGNTIYF
.	.	TRBV19	TRBJ1-5	TGTGCCAATACCCCAGGCTTCGGCCATCAGCCCCAGCATTTT	CANTPGFGHQPQHF
.	.	TRBV29-1	TRBJ2-7	TGTAGCACCATGACATCTGGGACCGGCACTCCCTACGAGCAGTGCTTC	CSTMTSGTGTPYEQCF
few	.	TRBV11-1	TRBJ2-1	TGTGCCAGCAGCTTCCAGAGGCCGCTTGACAATGAGCAGTTCTTC	CASSFQRPLDNEQFF
.	.	TRBV12-3/TRBV12-4	TRBJ1-1	TGTGTCAGCAATTTTGGCATGAACACTGAAGCTTTCTTT	CVSNFGMNTEAFF
.	.	TRBV29-1	TRBJ2-2	TGCGGCGTCCTCGGTCTGGGACCCACAGGGGAGCTGTTTTTT	CGVLGLGPTGELFF
.	TRBD2	TRBV10-3	TRBJ2-3	TGTGCCATCAGTAAGTCTCTAGCGGGAGGGCCCCCCACAGATACGCAGTATTTT	CAISKSLAGGPPTDTQYF
.	TRBD1	TRBV29-1	TRBJ2-5	TGCAGCATTGAAGTGGACAGGGGGCGAGCAGAGACCCACTACTTC	CSIEVDRGRAETHYF
.	.	TRBV6-5	TRBJ1-2	TGTACCAGCAGATACTCGTCTGCGGGAGGTTACACCTTC	CTSRYSSAGGYTF
.	TRBD1	TRBV14	TRBJ1-2	TGTGCCAGCGGCCCCCGACAGGGAGAAGGCTACACGTTC	CASGPRQGEGYTF
.	.	TRBV11-3	TRBJ2-1	TGTGCCAGCAGCATAGGCGTCTCTAACAATGAGCAGTCCTTC	CASSIGVSNNEQSF
.	TRBD1	TRBV5-1	TRBJ1-5	TGCGCCAGCAGTTGTGGGGAACAGGGGGTAAATCAGCCCCAGCATTTT	CASSCGEQGVNQPQHF
.	.	TRBV29-1	TRBJ2-3	TGCAGTGCGGAAAAGACAGATACGCAGTATTTT	CSAEKTDTQYF
many	.	TRBV5-1	TRBJ2-5	TGCGCCAGCAGACAGGAAGAGACCCAGTACTTC	CASRQEETQYF
medium-sized	.	TRBV5-5	TRBJ2-5	TGTGCCAGCAGCCGAGGACAGCAAGAGACCCAGTACTTC	CASSRGQQETQYF
.	.	TRBV6-1	TRBJ2-3	TGTGCCAGCAGTGAAGGTAGCCGGCCCGCAAATACGCAGTATTTT	CASSEGSRPANTQYF
.	TRBD2	TRBV4-3	TRBJ2-5	TGCGCCAGCAGTCAAGGCGAGGGGCGGGAGCTAGAGACCCAGTGCTTC	CASSQGEGRELETQCF
.	.	TRBV12-3/TRBV12-4	TRBJ2-1	TGTGTCAGCAGTCTCGGACAGAACAATGAGCAGTCTTTC	CVSSLGQNNEQSF
.	.	TRBV28	TRBJ2-5	TGTTCCAGCGGCTCGGGGAGCCAAGGGACCCAGTACTTC	CSSGSGSQGTQYF
.	TRBD1	TRBV29-1	TRBJ2-3	TGCAGCGTCTCCGTGACAGGGGCGTCAGATATGCAGTATTTT	CSVSVTGASDMQYF
many	TRBD2	TRBV7-9	TRBJ2-1	TGTGCCAGCAGCTTCGGCGGGGGGGGGACAGCTGAGCAGTTCTTC	CASSFGGGGTAEQFF
many	.	TRBV13	TRBJ1-5	TGTGCCAGCAGCTTAGGAGGGTCTCATCAGCCCCAGCATTTT	CASSLGGSHQPQHF
.	TRBD1	TRBV12-3/TRBV12-4	TRBJ2-1	TGTGCCATCAGTTTATCCGACAGGGGAGAACAGTTCTTC	CAISLSDRGEQFF
.	.	TRBV24-1	TRBJ2-7	TGTGCCACCAGCAACGTGGCCCCCTACAAGCAGTACTTC	CATSNVAPYKQYF
few	TRBD1	TRBV2	TRBJ1-2	TGTGCCAGCAGGGGACAGGGGCTCGATGGCTACACCTTC	CASRGQGLDGYTF
.	.	TRBV6-5	TRBJ2-1	TGTGCCAATGCCTCCGGAAGCTCCTACAATGAGCAGCTCTTC	CANASGSSYNEQLF
.	.	TRBV6-5	TRBJ1-5	TGTGCCAGCAGTCACCGACAGAGCGCTGGTCCCCAGCATTTT	CASSHRQSAGPQHF
.	.	TRBV12-3/TRBV12-4	TRBJ2-5	TGTACCAGCAGTTTTTATTTAGAGACCCAGTACTTC	CTSSFYLETQYF
.	.	TRBV29-1	TRBJ2-5	TGCAGCGTTGAAGGTGTCGGACAAGGAGAGGCCCTGTACTTC	CSVEGVGQGEALYF
many	.	TRBV19	TRBJ1-2	TGTGCCAGTAGTGAGGGTCCGTACTATGGCTACACCTTC	CASSEGPYYGYTF
.	TRBD1	TRBV6-1	TRBJ2-1	TGTGCGAGCAGTGAGACAGGGGGTATGTACAATGAGCATTTCTTC	CASSETGGMYNEHFF
few	TRBD2	TRBV28	TRBJ2-3	TGTGCCAGCACCCACACTAGCGGGAGGGAAACAGATACGCAGTATTTT	CASTHTSGRETDTQYF
.	.	TRBV5-4	TRBJ2-5	TGTGCCGGCTGCTTGAACGGGGACGGCCAAGAGACCCTGTACTTC	CAGCLNGDGQETLYF
.	.	TRBV29-1	TRBJ2-7	TGCAGCGCCATGGCATCCGGGATCGGCACTCCCTACGAGCAGTACTTC	CSAMASGIGTPYEQYF
.	.	TRBV11-2	TRBJ2-1	TGTGCCAGCAGCCCCGGGACCTCTTCTCACAATGAGCAGTTCTTC	CASSPGTSSHNEQFF
many	.	TRBV14	TRBJ1-5	TGTGCCAGCAGCCAAGGAGGTAGTCAGCCCCAGCATTTT	CASSQGGSQPQHF
.	TRBD1	TRBV28	TRBJ1-5	TGTGCCAGCAGTTTACTAGACTGGGCAGGGGGGAGCAATCAGCCCCAGCATTTT	CASSLLDWAGGSNQPQHF
many	.	TRBV10-3	TRBJ2-7	TGCGCCATCAGTGGGCCGGGGAGGCACGAGCAGTACTTC	CAISGPGRHEQYF
.	.	TRBV29-1	TRBJ2-3	TGCGGCTTTGGGGGCACAGACACGCGCTATTTT	CGFGGTDTRYF
many	.	TRBV14	TRBJ2-1	TGTGCCAGCAGCCAAGGTGGCGGGGTTGGGGAGCAGTTCTTC	CASSQGGGVGEQFF
.	.	TRBV6-5	TRBJ2-7	TGTGGCAGCAATCCTACAGGGAGCTACGAGCAGTACTTC	CGSNPTGSYEQYF